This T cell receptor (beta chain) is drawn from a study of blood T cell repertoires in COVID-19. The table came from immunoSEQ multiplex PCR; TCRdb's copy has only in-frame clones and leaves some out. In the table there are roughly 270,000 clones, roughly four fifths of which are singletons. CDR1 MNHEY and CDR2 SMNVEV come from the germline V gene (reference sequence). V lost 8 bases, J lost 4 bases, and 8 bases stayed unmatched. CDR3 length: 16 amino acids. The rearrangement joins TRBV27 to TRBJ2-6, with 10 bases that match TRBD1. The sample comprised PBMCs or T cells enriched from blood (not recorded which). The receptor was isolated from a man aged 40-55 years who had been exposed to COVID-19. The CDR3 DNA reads TGTGCCAGCTCCGGGACAGGGGCTTTCGGGGCCAACGTCCTGACTTTC. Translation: CASSGTGAFGANVLTF.